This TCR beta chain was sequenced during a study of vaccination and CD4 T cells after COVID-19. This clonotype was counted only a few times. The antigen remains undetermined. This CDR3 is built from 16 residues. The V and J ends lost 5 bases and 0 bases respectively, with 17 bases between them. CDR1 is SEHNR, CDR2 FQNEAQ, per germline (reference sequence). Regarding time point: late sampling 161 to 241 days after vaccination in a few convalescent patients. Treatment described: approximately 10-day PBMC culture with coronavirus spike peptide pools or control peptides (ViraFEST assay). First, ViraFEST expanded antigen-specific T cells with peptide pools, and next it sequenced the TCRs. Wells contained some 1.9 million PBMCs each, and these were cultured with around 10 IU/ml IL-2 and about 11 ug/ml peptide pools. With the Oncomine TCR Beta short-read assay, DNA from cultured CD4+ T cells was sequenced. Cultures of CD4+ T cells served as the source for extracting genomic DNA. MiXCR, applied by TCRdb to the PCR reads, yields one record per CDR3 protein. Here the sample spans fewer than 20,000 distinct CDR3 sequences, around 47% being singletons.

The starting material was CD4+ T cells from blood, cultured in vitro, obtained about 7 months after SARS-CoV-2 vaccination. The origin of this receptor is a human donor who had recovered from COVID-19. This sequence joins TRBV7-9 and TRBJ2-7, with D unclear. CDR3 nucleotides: TGTGCCAGCAGCCAAGATGGCAGTACAGCCTCCTACGAGCAGTACTTC. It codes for CASSQDGSTASYEQYF.